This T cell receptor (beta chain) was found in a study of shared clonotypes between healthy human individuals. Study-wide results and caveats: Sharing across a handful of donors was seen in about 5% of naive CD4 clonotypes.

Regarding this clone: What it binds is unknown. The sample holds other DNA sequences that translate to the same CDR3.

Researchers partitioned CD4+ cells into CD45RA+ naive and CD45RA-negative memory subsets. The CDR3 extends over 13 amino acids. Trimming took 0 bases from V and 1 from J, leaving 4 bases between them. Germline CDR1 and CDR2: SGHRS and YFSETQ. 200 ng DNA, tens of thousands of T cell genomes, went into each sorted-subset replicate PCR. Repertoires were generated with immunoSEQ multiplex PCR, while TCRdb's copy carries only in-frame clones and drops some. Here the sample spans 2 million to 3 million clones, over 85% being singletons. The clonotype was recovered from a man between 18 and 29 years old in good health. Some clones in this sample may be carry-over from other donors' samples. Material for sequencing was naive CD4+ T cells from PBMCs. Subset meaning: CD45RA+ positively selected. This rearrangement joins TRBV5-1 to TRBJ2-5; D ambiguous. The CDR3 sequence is CASSLGAQETQYF. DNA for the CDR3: TGCGCCAGCAGCTTGGGCGCCCAAGAGACCCAGTACTTC.